Below, 13 T cell receptor beta chains from the same sample are listed, as sequenced in a study of blood T cell repertoires in COVID-19. Sequenced by immunoSEQ multiplex PCR; TCRdb stores in-frame clones only, minus some. The table records fewer than 400,000 clones, about 85% of them present only once. Sequenced material: peripheral blood. The receptors shown here come from a young woman with acute or convalescent COVID-19.

This sequence joins TRBV4-1 and TRBJ1-4, with D possibly TRBD1 on 5 matching bases. Between the trimmed V and J ends, which lost 3 bases and 8 bases, there was a span of 16 bases. Per germline, CDR1 MGHRA and CDR2 YSYEKL. The CDR3 covers 15 residues. This chain's CDR3 is CASSHERQGGEKLFF. The CDR3 DNA reads TGCGCCAGCAGCCATGAAAGGCAGGGAGGAGAAAAACTGTTTTTT.

This chain joins TRBV5-4 and TRBJ2-1, with 8 bases fitting TRBD2. The CDR3 has 15 residues. The V gene end was trimmed by 4 bases and the J gene end by 4 bases; junction bases not matched to a gene: 7. Germline CDR1 is SGHNT and CDR2 is YYREEE (reference sequence). For the CDR3, the DNA is TGTGCCAGCAGCGCCGCGGGGGGCCTGTACAATGAGCAGTTCTTC. Translated, it gives CASSAAGGLYNEQFF.

The gene calls are TRBV7-6 and TRBJ1-2; 9 bases map to TRBD1. With 5 bases clipped from V and 5 bases from J, the junction kept 6 bases outside the gene matches. The CDR3 runs 14 residues. Per germline, CDR1 SGHVS and CDR2 FNYEAQ. CDR3 protein: CASSPRTGEYGYTF. The CDR3 DNA follows: TGTGCCAGCAGCCCTCGGACAGGGGAGTATGGCTACACCTTC.

V is TRBV7-2 and J is TRBJ1-6, with TRBD1 identical over 9 bases. Trimming at V came to 4 bases and at J to 9 bases, leaving 13 bases not matched to a gene. The CDR3 contains 17 residues. CDR1 is SGHTA, CDR2 FQGNSA, per germline. CDR3 DNA sequence: TGTGCCAGCAGCTCGGAGGGACAGGGAGCCTTTCCTTCACCCCTCCACTTT. Encoded protein: CASSSEGQGAFPSPLHF.

This clone was seen once. The rearrangement joins TRBV9 to TRBJ1-3; D remains unclear. V was clipped by 4 bases and J by 0 bases, with 5 bases between them. Germline V CDR1 and CDR2: SGDLS, YYNGEE. The CDR3 runs 13 residues. CDR3 protein: CASSQNSGNTIYF. DNA for the CDR3: TGTGCCAGCAGCCAGAACTCTGGAAACACCATATATTTT.

In this sample, this clone turned up a few times. The J gene is TRBJ1-1, the V gene TRBV7-9; D not certain. CDR3 length: 13 residues. The ends were cut back, 2 bases at V and 3 bases at J, with 7 bases in the middle. Germline V gene data show CDR1 as SEHNR and CDR2 as FQNEAQ (reference sequence). As DNA, the CDR3 is TGTGCCAGCAGCTTAAGGAGGGACACTGAAGCTTTCTTT. Protein: CASSLRRDTEAFF. The variable domain in full, with the rest retrieved from reference TRBV7-9 and TRBJ1-1, is DTGVSQNPRHKITKRGQNVTFRCDPISEHNRLYWYRQTLGQGPEFLTYFQNEAQLEKSRLLSDRFSAERPKGSFSTLEIQRTEQGDSAMYLCASSLRRDTEAFFGQGTRLTVV.

The rearrangement uses TRBV19 and TRBJ1-3; 7 nucleotides agree with TRBD1. The germline gives CDR1 LNHDA, CDR2 SQIVND (reference sequence). J gave up 1 base and V 6 bases, and 12 bases lay outside the gene matches. The CDR3 consists of 17 residues. CDR3 sequence: CASSHVARGRSGNTIYF. CDR3 sequence (DNA): TGTGCCAGTAGCCACGTTGCAAGGGGGCGGTCTGGAAACACCATATATTTT.

The rearrangement joins TRBV9 to TRBJ1-1; D might be TRBD1 (5 bases). Germline CDR1 SGDLS, CDR2 YYNGEE. V was pared by 5 bases and J by 5 bases, with 16 bases between. The CDR3 has 14 amino acids. The CDR3 spells CASSSRIRGTEAFF. DNA for the CDR3: TGTGCCAGCAGTTCAAGAATAAGGGGAACTGAAGCTTTCTTT.

This chain connects TRBV5-1 to TRBJ2-3; TRBD2 agrees at 8 bases. The V gene end was trimmed by 4 bases and the J gene end by 5 bases; junction bases not matched to a gene: 15. This CDR3 spans 17 amino acids. The germline V gene has CDR1 SGHRS and CDR2 YFSETQ. The CDR3 is CASSLFGGALEGDTQYF. The DNA of the CDR3 is TGCGCCAGCAGCCTTTTCGGGGGGGCCTTGGAGGGAGATACGCAGTATTTT.

V gene TRBV19 combines with J gene TRBJ1-5, with 8 nucleotides matching TRBD1. From germline, CDR1 is LNHDA and CDR2 SQIVND (reference sequence). The CDR3 is 16 amino acids. Trimming took 5 bases from V and 2 from J; bases not matched to a gene: 8. The CDR3 here is CASSASQGAGNQPQHF. Written as DNA, the CDR3 is TGTGCCAGTAGTGCCAGCCAGGGGGCAGGCAATCAGCCCCAGCATTTT.

The gene calls are TRBV27 and TRBJ2-7; D perhaps matches TRBD1 (6 bases). The V end lost 2 bases, the J end lost 7 bases, and 21 bases lay between the germline ends. Germline V CDR1 and CDR2: MNHEY, SMNVEV (reference sequence). The CDR3 extends over 16 amino acids. CDR3 amino acids: CASSLTVPGHILEQYF. CDR3 in DNA: TGTGCCAGCAGTTTAACGGTGCCGGGACATATTTTGGAGCAGTACTTC.

V usage is TRBV9 and J usage is TRBJ2-7, with 9 bases lining up with TRBD1. Germline V gene data show CDR1 as SGDLS and CDR2 as YYNGEE. The CDR3 is 14 amino acids. With 1 base clipped from V and 5 bases from J, the junction kept 4 bases outside the gene matches. As DNA, the CDR3 is TGTGCCAGCAGCGTAACAGGGGGCGCAAACGAGCAGTACTTC. Residues: CASSVTGGANEQYF.

With regard to this clone: Other DNA sequences in the same sample also yield this CDR3. V gene TRBV6-5 combines with J gene TRBJ2-7; D gene ambiguous. Looked up from germline, CDR1 is MNHEY and CDR2 is SVGAGI. V lost 9 bases to trimming and J lost 3 bases, with 12 bases between them. The length of the CDR3 is 12 residues. Here the CDR3 DNA reads TGTGCCAGTGGGCAGTTCATCTACGAGCAGTACTTC. As protein: CASGQFIYEQYF.